This TCR beta chain was sequenced in a study of graft-versus-host responses after intestinal transplantation. On the study more broadly: Recipients had multivisceral, liver-intestinal, or isolated intestinal transplants. All recipients were given anti-thymocyte globulin induction, and tacrolimus and steroids were then administered for around three years.

Study observations and caveats: Circulating GvH clone levels at their peak were associated with HvG declines (early post-transplant). GvH clones surfaced in recipient marrow, some emerging earlier in ileum or blood.

This clone was seen once. Its antigen is currently unknown. Sequencing used immunoSEQ multiplex PCR; TCRdb keeps in-frame clones, though not all of them. The sample consists of around 67,000 clones, 90% of them appearing once. Sequencing used unstimulated CD8+ T cells sorted from spleen or lymph node cells, obtained before transplant. This TCR came from a human donor who was the organ donor for an intestinal transplant.

CDR3 in amino acids: CASSQDRGIAGGTDTQYF. CDR3 nucleotides: TGTGCCAGCAGCCAAGATCGTGGGATAGCGGGGGGCACAGATACGCAGTATTTT. The V and J genes are TRBV4-2 and TRBJ2-3; TRBD2 matches 9 bases. Trimming at V came to 0 bases and at J to 1 base, leaving 8 bases not matched to a gene. The CDR3 has 18 amino acids. The germline V gene encodes CDR1 LGHNA and CDR2 YNFKEQ.